This entry lists 10 T cell receptor beta chains sequenced from one sample in a study of technical replicates of blood from four donors. Only in-frame clones appear in the TCRdb table, and some are missing; sequencing was by immunoSEQ multiplex PCR. The sample records tens of thousands of clones, around 96% being singletons. The sample consisted of T cells isolated from PBMCs. These receptors all come from a human donor in good health.

In its sample, this clone was seen once. This chain links TRBV7-8 with TRBJ2-1; D uncertain. The V gene lost 1 base and the J gene lost 8 bases, with 6 bases spanning the gap. This CDR3 spans 12 amino acids. Germline lookup yields CDR1 SGHVS and CDR2 FQNEAQ. CDR3 in DNA: TGTGCCAGCAGCTTAGGACTCCATGAGCAGTTCTTC. Protein: CASSLGLHEQFF.

This chain links TRBV7-9 with TRBJ2-1; the D is unclear. The V and J ends lost 4 bases and 0 bases respectively, with 13 bases between them. The germline V gene encodes CDR1 SEHNR and CDR2 FQNEAQ (reference sequence). This CDR3 has 16 residues. The CDR3 is CASSYNILPSYNEQFF. The CDR3 DNA reads TGTGCCAGCAGCTACAATATATTACCCTCCTACAATGAGCAGTTCTTC.

This clone showed up just a few times. The gene calls are TRBV4-2 and TRBJ1-4; no definite D call. With 4 bases removed from V and 0 bases from J, the gap between germline ends came to 6 bases. The CDR3 spans 14 residues. Germline V gene data show CDR1 as LGHNA and CDR2 as YNFKEQ. This CDR3 is CASSRGATNEKLFF. DNA of the CDR3: TGTGCCAGCAGCCGGGGAGCAACTAATGAAAAACTGTTTTTT.

The table lists this clone with a count of one. The chain carries TRBV4-3 and TRBJ1-1, with D hard to call. The CDR3 is 14 amino acids. Trimming took off 0 bases at V and 11 bases at J, with 16 bases between the two ends. Germline V CDR1 and CDR2: LGHNA, YSLEER. CDR3 sequence reads: CASSQDLETKRAFF. The CDR3 region has the DNA TGCGCCAGCAGCCAAGATTTAGAGACAAAAAGGGCTTTCTTT.

This clone was seen a handful of times. The CDR3 coding sequence is TGTGCCAGCAGCTTTTCGGAGACCCAGTACTTC. It codes for CASSFSETQYF. The J gene is TRBJ2-5, the V gene TRBV7-2, with no clear D. The CDR3 contains 11 residues. Germline V gene sequence: CDR1 SGHTA, CDR2 FQGNSA. The V and J ends lost 3 bases and 5 bases respectively, with 4 bases between them.

This chain joins TRBV19 and TRBJ1-2; 10 bases map to TRBD1. Trimming at V came to 7 bases and at J to 8 bases, leaving 10 bases not matched to a gene. The germline V gene has CDR1 LNHDA and CDR2 SQIVND (reference sequence). The CDR3 is made up of 14 amino acids. The CDR3 bases are TGTGCCAGTAAACCGGGACAGGGGATATTGGGCTACACCTTC. Its translation: CASKPGQGILGYTF.

The chain links TRBV6-6 to TRBJ1-1; the D gene is possibly TRBD1 (6 bases). Trimming left V 1 base short and J 2 bases short, with 8 bases between. The CDR3 has 14 residues. CDR1 and CDR2 from the germline V gene are MNHNY and SVGAGI (reference sequence). CDR3 DNA sequence: TGTGCCAGCAGTTACTGGACAGCAAACACTGAAGCTTTCTTT. Encoded protein: CASSYWTANTEAFF.

The chain couples TRBV2 to TRBJ2-1; TRBD2 is a possible D gene (5 bases). The V gene's germline CDR1 is SNHLY and CDR2 FYNNEI. Between the trimmed V and J ends, which lost 5 bases and 4 bases, there was a span of 15 bases. The CDR3 extends over 15 amino acids. The chain's CDR3 is CASSQSGLFYNEQFF. CDR3 in DNA: TGTGCCAGCAGTCAAAGCGGATTATTTTACAATGAGCAGTTCTTC.

V is TRBV6-6 and J is TRBJ1-1, with 11 nucleotides matching TRBD1. The CDR3 contains 15 residues. Per the germline V gene, CDR1 is MNHNY and CDR2 is SVGAGI (reference sequence). Trimming cost V 0 bases and J 4 bases; bases outside gene matches: 1. The CDR3 DNA sequence: TGTGCCAGCAGTTACTCCGGGACAGGGGGCACTGAAGCTTTCTTT. Amino acids: CASSYSGTGGTEAFF.

This chain connects TRBV18 to TRBJ1-1; D perhaps matches TRBD1 (5 bases). Trimming cost V 3 bases and J 4 bases, with 12 bases left between them. CDR3 length: 14 amino acids. CDR1 and CDR2 from the germline V gene are KGHSH and LQKENI. The CDR3: CASSPLGGVTEAFF. In DNA, the CDR3 is TGTGCCAGCTCACCGCTCGGGGGAGTCACTGAAGCTTTCTTT.